One and the same sample provided the 4 T cell receptor beta chains below, sequenced in a study of early T cells in non-severe SARS-CoV-2 infection. MiXCR, run by TCRdb on the 5' RACE reads, gives a single entry per CDR3 protein. The sample records about 64,000 distinct CDR3 sequences, 4.9% being singletons. The sequenced sample consisted of whole blood. The origin of the receptors is an adult who was a healthcare worker with PCR-confirmed SARS-CoV-2 infection or an uninfected control (not recorded which).

This clonotype has only a few counts. The gene calls are TRBV29-1 and TRBJ1-2, with 7 bases identical to TRBD1. The V segment lost 4 bases and the J segment 8 bases; nucleotides outside the gene matches: 7. Germline lookup yields CDR1 SQVTM and CDR2 ANQGSEA. The CDR3 extends over 12 amino acids. DNA for the CDR3: TGCAGCGTTGCTTGGGACAGAAGCGGCTACACCTTC. It encodes CSVAWDRSGYTF.

This clonotype was counted ten times or more. This chain links TRBV6-2 or TRBV6-3 with TRBJ1-1; D is uncertain. This CDR3 comprises 13 residues. Per germline, CDR1 MNHEY and CDR2 SVGEGT. Trimming cost V 4 bases and J 4 bases, with 10 bases left between them. The CDR3 DNA is TGTGCCAGCAGTTCGGGGAGACTCACTGAAGCTTTCTTT. Its translation: CASSSGRLTEAFF.

There are many counts of this clonotype. This chain uses TRBV11-2 with TRBJ2-1, with 9 nucleotides matching TRBD2. The trim removed 0 bases at V and 9 bases at J, leaving 12 bases unmatched. Germline V gene lookup returns CDR1 SGHAT and CDR2 FQNNGV. The CDR3 sequence is 17 residues long. The CDR3 coding sequence is TGTGCCAGCAGCTTAGATCTGGCGGGAGGGCCTCAGAGTGAGCAGTTCTTC. Its translation: CASSLDLAGGPQSEQFF. Supplemented by reference TRBV11-2 and TRBJ2-1, the full variable domain reads EAGVAQSPRYKIIEKRQSVAFWCNPISGHATLYWYQQILGQGPKLLIQFQNNGVVDDSQLPKDRFSAERLKGVDSTLKIQPAKLEDSAVYLCASSLDLAGGPQSEQFFGPGTRLTVL.

The table lists this clonotype with many counts. The chain employs TRBV5-4 and TRBJ2-3; D may match TRBD1 or TRBD2 (6 bases each). This CDR3 has 15 residues. V was cut by 4 bases and J by 4 bases, with 16 bases left in between. Germline V CDR1 and CDR2: SGHNT, YYREEE (reference sequence). DNA for the CDR3: TGTGCCAGCAGCGGGGGACCCGGGGGCGCAGATACGCAGTATTTT. Translated, it gives CASSGGPGGADTQYF.